These 5 T cell receptor beta chains came from one sample sequenced in a study of cytotoxic CD8 clonotypes in ibrutinib-treated CLL. TCRdb's copy holds only in-frame clones and misses some; the assay was immunoSEQ multiplex PCR. The repertoire holds approximately 210,000 clones, with 55% to 85% as singletons. The sample here was PBMCs, taken after 24 months of ibrutinib treatment. The receptor source for this set is a human donor with chronic lymphocytic leukemia.

The CDR3 region has the DNA TGTGCCAGCAGCTTGTTTTCAGGGGGCACCGGGGAGCTGTTTTTT. Translating gives CASSLFSGGTGELFF. V is TRBV5-4 and J is TRBJ2-2; TRBD1 matches at 7 bases. Germline CDR1 and CDR2: SGHNT and YYREEE (reference sequence). Trimming cost V 1 base and J 4 bases; bases outside gene matches: 4. The CDR3 length is 15 residues.

The rearrangement uses TRBV6-6 and TRBJ1-1, with no clear D. The CDR3 sequence is 14 residues long. Per germline, CDR1 MNHNY and CDR2 SVGAGI (reference sequence). V lost 2 bases to trimming and J lost 1 base, with 8 bases between them. This CDR3 is CASSYAGKNTEAFF. CDR3 sequence (DNA): TGTGCCAGCAGTTACGCAGGCAAGAACACTGAAGCTTTCTTT.

V usage is TRBV28 and J usage is TRBJ1-2; possible D gene TRBD1, 5 bases. The CDR3 has 14 amino acids. The V gene lost 2 bases and the J gene lost 6 bases, with 13 bases spanning the gap. Germline V gene data show CDR1 as MDHEN and CDR2 as SYDVKM. CDR3 region: CASSLGGRNHGYTF. DNA for the CDR3: TGTGCCAGCAGTTTAGGGGGACGGAACCATGGCTACACCTTC.

The V and J genes are TRBV4-3 and TRBJ1-3; tentatively, D is TRBD1 (5 bases). Germline CDR1 LGHNA, CDR2 YSLEER. The CDR3 runs to 16 residues. Trimming removed 0 bases from V and 2 bases from J, with 11 bases in between. For the CDR3, the DNA is TGCGCCAGCAGCCAAGATGGCAGGGCAACTGGAAACACCATATATTTT. Its translation: CASSQDGRATGNTIYF.

The chain recombines TRBV6-7 with TRBJ2-1; D ambiguous. Being an ORF, TRBV6-7 has a function that is uncertain. V lost 1 base and J lost 6, with 16 bases in between. CDR3 size: 16 residues. CDR3 in amino acids: CASSYYRPTMLNEQFF. The CDR3 DNA sequence: TGTGCCAGCAGTTACTACCGGCCCACAATGCTCAATGAGCAGTTCTTC.